Presented here are 18 T cell receptor beta chains from one specimen sequenced in a study of STAT3 mutations in large granular lymphocyte leukemia. Study-wide points: Every T-LGLL patient had at least one immunodominant TCRbeta clonotype.

No antigen has been identified for these receptors. Sequencing used immunoSEQ multiplex PCR; TCRdb keeps in-frame clones, though not all of them. The sample has more than 2,000 clones; 45% to 50% are singletons. Sequenced sample: peripheral blood mononuclear cells. The receptors shown here come from a man aged 55 to 69 with T-cell large granular lymphocyte leukemia. Some clones in this sample may be carry-over from other donors' samples.

This clone was seen only a few times. J is TRBJ1-4 and V is TRBV29-1; maybe TRBD1 (6 bases). Trimming took off 2 bases at V and 7 bases at J, with 11 bases between the two ends. Germline values: CDR1 SQVTM, CDR2 ANQGSEA. The CDR3 runs to 13 residues. The CDR3 reads CSVERDIGEKLFF. The CDR3 coding sequence is TGCAGCGTTGAAAGGGACATTGGTGAAAAACTGTTTTTT.

This clone has just a few counts. An end of the junction does not agree with germline; a read error may underlie this. The chain is built from TRBV19 and TRBJ1-5; 10 positions match TRBD1. CDR3 length: 16 residues. From germline, CDR1 is LNHDA and CDR2 SQIVND (reference sequence). CDR3 protein: CASSLEGTGVNQPQHF. As DNA, the CDR3 is TGTGCCAGTAGTCTAGAGGGGACAGGGGTTAATCAGCCCCAGCATTTT.

The V gene is TRBV30, the J gene TRBJ1-1; tentative D call: TRBD1 (6 bases). V was clipped by 7 bases and J by 5 bases, with 14 bases between them. CDR3 length: 12 amino acids. Germline V gene data show CDR1 as GTSNPN and CDR2 as SVGIG (reference sequence). Here the CDR3 reads CASYWGATEAFF. CDR3 bases: TGTGCCTCATACTGGGGGGCGACTGAAGCTTTCTTT. Full variable domain (rest looked up from reference TRBV30 and TRBJ1-1): SQTIHQWPATLVQPVGSPLSLECTVEGTSNPNLYWYRQAAGRGLQLLFYSVGIGQISSEVPQNLSASRPQDRQFILSSKKLLLSDSGFYLCASYWGATEAFFGQGTRLTVV.

The V call is TRBV29-1, the J call TRBJ1-2, with 8 bases matching TRBD1. The CDR3 contains 12 residues. Germline V gene data show CDR1 as SQVTM and CDR2 as ANQGSEA. V was pared by 8 bases and J by 3 bases, with 5 bases of the junction left unmatched. This chain's CDR3 is CSTVTGDYGYTF. CDR3 coding DNA: TGCAGCACGGTGACAGGGGACTATGGCTACACCTTC.

The chain combines TRBV7-6 with TRBJ2-5; D possibly corresponds to TRBD1 (6 bases). Trimming removed 3 bases at V and 5 bases at J, with 13 bases between. CDR3 length equals 14 residues. Germline V gene data show CDR1 as SGHVS and CDR2 as FNYEAQ. In DNA, the CDR3 is TGTGCCAGCAGCTTGGGGCAGGGGCACGAGACCCAGTACTTC. It translates to CASSLGQGHETQYF. Together with reference TRBV7-6 and TRBJ2-5, the CDR3 gives the full variable domain: GAGVSQSPRYKVTKRGQDVALRCDPISGHVSLYWYRQALGQGPEFLTYFNYEAQQDKSGLPNDRFSAERPEGSISTLTIQRTEQRDSAMYRCASSLGQGHETQYFGPGTRLLVL.

The chain is built from TRBV5-1 and TRBJ1-4, with a possible D match to TRBD1 (5 bases). The germline CDR1 and CDR2 sequences are SGHRS and YFSETQ. V shed 0 bases and J shed 12 bases, with 24 bases lying between them. This CDR3 contains 17 residues. CDR3 in amino acids: CASSLAGQGATYKELFF. The CDR3 DNA sequence: TGCGCCAGCAGCTTGGCCGGGCAGGGAGCGACCTATAAGGAACTGTTTTTT.

The chain couples TRBV7-2 to TRBJ1-2; no reliable D call. The CDR3 length is 12 residues. Germline CDR1 is SGHTA and CDR2 is FQGNSA. V was cut by 1 base and J by 6 bases, with 6 bases left in between. The CDR3 coding sequence is TGTGCCAGCAGCTTAGACGGGCATGGCTACACCTTC. This sequence encodes CASSLDGHGYTF.

The rearrangement joins TRBV5-1 to TRBJ1-1, with a tentative D call TRBD1 (6 bases). The CDR3 is 14 residues long. Germline V CDR1 and CDR2: SGHRS, YFSETQ. V was cut by 5 bases and J by 4 bases, with 15 bases left in between. CDR3 in DNA: TGCGCCAGCAGTTCCCTCGACAGGACCACTGAAGCTTTCTTT. It is translated as CASSSLDRTTEAFF.

This clone has a handful of counts. This chain uses TRBV4-3 with TRBJ1-2, with D maybe TRBD1 (5 bases). Germline CDR1 LGHNA, CDR2 YSLEER. Trimming left V 5 bases short and J 4 bases short, with 8 bases between. CDR3 length: 12 residues. The CDR3 sequence: CASSAQGYGYTF. The DNA for the CDR3 is TGCGCCAGCAGCGCCCAGGGCTATGGCTACACCTTC.

This chain uses TRBV30 with TRBJ1-5, with no clear D. V lost 0 bases and J 4 bases, leaving 4 bases between the germline ends. Germline loops: CDR1 GTSNPN, CDR2 SVGIG (reference sequence). The CDR3 is 12 residues long. CDR3 nucleotides: TGTGCCTGGAGTGTCCGAAATCAGCCCCAGCATTTT. It codes for CAWSVRNQPQHF.

CDR3 region: CASSEDRNYGYTF. CDR3 nucleotides: TGTGCCAGCAGCGAAGACAGGAACTATGGCTACACCTTC. This chain uses TRBV5-4 with TRBJ1-2; the D gene is possibly TRBD1 (6 bases). V shed 4 bases and J shed 2 bases, with 9 bases lying between them. This CDR3 is built from 13 residues. Per germline, CDR1 SGHNT and CDR2 YYREEE (reference sequence). Using reference TRBV5-4 and TRBJ1-2 for the parts outside the CDR3, the full variable domain is ETGVTQSPTHLIKTRGQQVTLRCSSQSGHNTVSWYQQALGQGPQFIFQYYREEENGRGNFPPRFSGLQFPNYSSELNVNALELDDSALYLCASSEDRNYGYTFGSGTRLTVV.

The rearrangement joins TRBV7-2 to TRBJ2-7; D ambiguous. The V and J ends lost 5 bases and 9 bases respectively, with 14 bases between them. The CDR3 loop spans 12 amino acids. Germline V gene data show CDR1 as SGHTA and CDR2 as FQGNSA. In DNA form, the CDR3 reads TGTGCCAGCAGCCTAGGGCCAACGGGGCAGTACTTC. This gives the protein CASSLGPTGQYF.

This rearrangement joins TRBV18 to TRBJ2-7, with D possibly being TRBD1 or TRBD2 (6 bases each). V was clipped by 2 bases and J by 3 bases, with 14 bases between them. The CDR3 is made up of 15 amino acids. In germline, CDR1 is KGHSH, CDR2 LQKENI. The CDR3 sequence is CASSPSKGGNYEQYF. Written as DNA, the CDR3 is TGTGCCAGCTCACCATCTAAGGGGGGCAACTACGAGCAGTACTTC.

The chain links TRBV30 to TRBJ1-4; no clear D gene. V lost 0 bases and J 7 bases, leaving 9 bases between the germline ends. The CDR3 contains 13 residues. The germline gives CDR1 GTSNPN, CDR2 SVGIG (reference sequence). The CDR3 DNA is TGTGCCTGGAGTGTACACGGGAGTGAAAAACTGTTTTTT. Protein sequence: CAWSVHGSEKLFF. The variable domain in full, completed from reference TRBV30 and TRBJ1-4, reads SQTIHQWPATLVQPVGSPLSLECTVEGTSNPNLYWYRQAAGRGLQLLFYSVGIGQISSEVPQNLSASRPQDRQFILSSKKLLLSDSGFYLCAWSVHGSEKLFFGSGTQLSVL.

This chain joins TRBV30 and TRBJ2-7; a weak D match, TRBD1 (7 bases). V gave up 8 bases and J gave up 4 bases, with 12 bases separating them. The germline V gene has CDR1 GTSNPN and CDR2 SVGIG (reference sequence). This CDR3 contains 11 residues. The DNA for the CDR3 is TGTGCCGGGGCAGGGGGGTACGAGCAGTACTTC. Translated, it gives CAGAGGYEQYF.

This clone has more than one count but fewer than ten. The chain has TRBV5-4 and TRBJ2-3; D is unclear. Looked up from germline, CDR1 is SGHNT and CDR2 is YYREEE (reference sequence). V gave up 6 bases and J gave up 2 bases, with 13 bases separating them. The CDR3 runs 14 residues. The CDR3 DNA is TGTGCCAGCACCTCTTCTAAGAACACAGATACGCAGTATTTT. Its translation is CASTSSKNTDTQYF.

The V call is TRBV5-8, the J call TRBJ2-7, with a weak D call TRBD2 (5 bases). V lost 4 bases, J lost 0 bases, and 14 bases lay in between. Germline loops: CDR1 SGHTS, CDR2 YDEGEE. This CDR3 region has 15 residues. The chain's CDR3 is CASSNWEGSSYEQYF. CDR3 DNA sequence: TGTGCCAGCAGCAATTGGGAAGGGAGCTCCTACGAGCAGTACTTC. Combining the CDR3 with reference TRBV5-8 and TRBJ2-7 gives the whole variable domain EAGVTQSPTHLIKTRGQQATLRCSPISGHTSVYWYQQALGLGLQFLLWYDEGEERNRGNFPPRFSGRQFPNYSSELNVNALELEDSALYLCASSNWEGSSYEQYFGPGTRLTVT.

The chain uses TRBV30 and TRBJ1-5, with D uncertain. The CDR3 has 13 residues. Trimming stripped 3 bases from V and 5 bases from J, with 11 bases between. Germline lookup yields CDR1 GTSNPN and CDR2 SVGIG (reference sequence). The CDR3 DNA reads TGTGCCTGGAGCTCTTTCGAGGATCAGCCCCAGCATTTT. It codes for CAWSSFEDQPQHF.